Below, one TCR beta chain is given with its context. This sample is part of a study of T cell responses to AZD1222 COVID-19 vaccine. Germline V lookup: CDR1 MGHRA, CDR2 YSYEKL. The V gene lost 3 bases and the J gene lost 12 bases, with 21 bases spanning the gap. CDR3 length: 15 residues. Profiling relied on immunoSEQ multiplex PCR, and the TCRdb table lists in-frame clones only, not all of them. The sample has 55,000 to 80,000 clones, 84% seen once. V and J are TRBV4-1 and TRBJ2-1, with a possible D match to TRBD1 (6 bases). The sequencing used peripheral blood, collected on day 0 of AZD1222 vaccination. The origin of this receptor is an adult in good health. The CDR3 coding sequence is TGCGCCAGCAGCCACGAAACCCCAACAGGGTTTGTGCAGTTCTTC. Amino acids: CASSHETPTGFVQFF.